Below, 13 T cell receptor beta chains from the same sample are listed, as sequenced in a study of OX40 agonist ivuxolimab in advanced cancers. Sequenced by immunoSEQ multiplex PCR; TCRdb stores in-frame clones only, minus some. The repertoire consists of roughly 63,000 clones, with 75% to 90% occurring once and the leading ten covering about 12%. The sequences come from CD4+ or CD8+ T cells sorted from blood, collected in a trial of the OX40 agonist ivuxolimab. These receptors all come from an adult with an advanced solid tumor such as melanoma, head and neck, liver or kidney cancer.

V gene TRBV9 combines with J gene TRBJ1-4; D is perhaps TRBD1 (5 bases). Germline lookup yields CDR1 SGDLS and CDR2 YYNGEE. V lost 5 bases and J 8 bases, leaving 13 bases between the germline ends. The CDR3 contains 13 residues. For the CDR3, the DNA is TGTGCCAGCAGTCACCAGGGAGACGAAAAACTGTTTTTT. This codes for CASSHQGDEKLFF.

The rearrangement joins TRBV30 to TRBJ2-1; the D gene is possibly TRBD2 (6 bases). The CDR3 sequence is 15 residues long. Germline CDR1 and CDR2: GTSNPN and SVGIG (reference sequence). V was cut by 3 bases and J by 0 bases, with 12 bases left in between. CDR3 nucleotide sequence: TGTGCCTGGAGGAGTCGGGGGAGCTCCTACAATGAGCAGTTCTTC. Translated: CAWRSRGSSYNEQFF.

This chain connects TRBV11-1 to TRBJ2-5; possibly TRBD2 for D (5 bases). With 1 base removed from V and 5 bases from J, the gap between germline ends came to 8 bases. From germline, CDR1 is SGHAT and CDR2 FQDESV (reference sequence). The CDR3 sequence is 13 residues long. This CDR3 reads CASSLGGSETQYF. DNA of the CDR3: TGTGCCAGCAGCTTAGGAGGGTCCGAGACCCAGTACTTC.

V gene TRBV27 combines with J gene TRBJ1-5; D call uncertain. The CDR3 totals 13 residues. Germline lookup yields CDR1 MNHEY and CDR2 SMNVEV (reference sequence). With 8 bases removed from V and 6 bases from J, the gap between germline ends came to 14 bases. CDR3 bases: TGTGCCAGCCGAGCGGGGAGTAGTCAGCCCCAGCATTTT. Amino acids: CASRAGSSQPQHF.

CDR3 in DNA: TGTGCCAGCAGCTTAGTACAGGCGTCGTACGAGCAGTACTTC. Protein sequence: CASSLVQASYEQYF. The chain employs TRBV13 and TRBJ2-7; TRBD1 might be the D (5 bases). V lost 1 base and J 4 bases, leaving 11 bases between the germline ends. The CDR3 has 14 residues. CDR1 PRHDT and CDR2 FYEKMQ come from the germline V gene (reference sequence).

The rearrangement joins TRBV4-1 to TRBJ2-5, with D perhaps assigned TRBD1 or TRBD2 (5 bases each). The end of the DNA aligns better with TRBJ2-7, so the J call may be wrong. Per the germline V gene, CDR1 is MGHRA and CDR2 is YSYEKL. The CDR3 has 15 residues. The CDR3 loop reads CASSQDSGTGYEQYF. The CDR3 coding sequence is TGCGCCAGCAGCCAAGACTCTGGGACGGGGTACGAGCAGTACTTC.

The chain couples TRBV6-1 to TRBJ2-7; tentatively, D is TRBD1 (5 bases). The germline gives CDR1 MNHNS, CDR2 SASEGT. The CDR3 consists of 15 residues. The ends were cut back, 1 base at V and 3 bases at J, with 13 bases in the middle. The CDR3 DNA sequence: TGTGCCAGCAGTGAAGGGGGCAGACCAAGCTACGAGCAGTACTTC. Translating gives CASSEGGRPSYEQYF.

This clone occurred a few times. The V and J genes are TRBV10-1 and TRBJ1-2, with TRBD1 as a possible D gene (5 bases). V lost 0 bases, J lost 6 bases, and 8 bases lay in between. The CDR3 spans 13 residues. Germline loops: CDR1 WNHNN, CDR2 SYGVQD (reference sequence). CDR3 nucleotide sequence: TGCGCCAGCAGTGAGTCGAAACAGGATGGCTACACCTTC. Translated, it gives CASSESKQDGYTF.

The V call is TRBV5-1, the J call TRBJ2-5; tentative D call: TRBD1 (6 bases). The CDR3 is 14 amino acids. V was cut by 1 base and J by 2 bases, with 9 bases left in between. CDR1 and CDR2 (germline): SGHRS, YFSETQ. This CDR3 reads CASSLTGRQETQYF. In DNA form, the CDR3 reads TGCGCCAGCAGCTTGACAGGGCGACAAGAGACCCAGTACTTC.

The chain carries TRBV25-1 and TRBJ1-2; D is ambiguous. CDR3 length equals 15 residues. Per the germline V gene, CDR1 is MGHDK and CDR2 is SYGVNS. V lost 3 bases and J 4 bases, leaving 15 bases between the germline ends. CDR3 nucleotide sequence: TGTGCCAGCAGTGAGGGTCAGTCTCACGGCTATGGCTACACCTTC. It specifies CASSEGQSHGYGYTF.

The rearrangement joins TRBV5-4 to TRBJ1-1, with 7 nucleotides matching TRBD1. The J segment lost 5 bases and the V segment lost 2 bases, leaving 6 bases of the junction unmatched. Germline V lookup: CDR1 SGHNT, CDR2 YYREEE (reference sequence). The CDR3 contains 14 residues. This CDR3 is CASSFQGGSTEAFF. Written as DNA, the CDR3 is TGTGCCAGCAGCTTCCAGGGGGGAAGTACTGAAGCTTTCTTT.

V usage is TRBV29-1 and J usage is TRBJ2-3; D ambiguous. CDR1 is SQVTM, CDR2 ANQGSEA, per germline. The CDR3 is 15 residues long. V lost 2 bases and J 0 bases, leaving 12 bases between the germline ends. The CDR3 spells CSVEFQIPSTDTQYF. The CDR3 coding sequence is TGCAGCGTTGAATTCCAGATTCCTAGCACAGATACGCAGTATTTT.

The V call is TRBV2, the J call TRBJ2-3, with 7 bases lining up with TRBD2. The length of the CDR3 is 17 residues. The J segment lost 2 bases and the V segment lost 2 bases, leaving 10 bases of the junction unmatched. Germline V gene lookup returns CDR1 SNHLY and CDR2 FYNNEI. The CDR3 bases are TGTGCCAGCAGTGAATTTTTCGGGACTACCTTCACAGATACGCAGTATTTT. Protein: CASSEFFGTTFTDTQYF.